This is a list of T cell receptor beta chains from one sample in a study of cytomegalovirus exposure and HLA in healthy donors. The assay was immunoSEQ multiplex PCR, and TCRdb's table has in-frame clones only and misses some. The sample carries roughly 45,000 clones, under 65% recorded once. Source material: PBMCs. Source of these receptors: a human donor in good health. Both conserved end residues are part of each CDR3. Fields, in order: CDR3 DNA, CDR3 protein, D gene, CDR3 length, clone size, V gene, J gene. A D gene is named only where the DNA matches it firmly. Size tells how often a clone was seen (once, few, many) or the class of an expanded clone, and some rows leave it out.

TGCGCCACCTCAGAGGGAATCTGGAATCAGCCCCAGCATTTT	CATSEGIWNQPQHF	-	14	-	TRBV10-2	TRBJ1-5
TGTGCCAGCAGCCCACAGCGACTAGCGGGGGGGCATGAGCAGTACTTC	CASSPQRLAGGHEQYF	TRBD2	16	-	TRBV2	TRBJ2-7
TGTGCCATCAGGGCCACAGGGAAAGAGACCCAGTACTTC	CAIRATGKETQYF	-	13	few	TRBV10-3	TRBJ2-5
TGCGCCAGCAGCCAAGGTGGGGGGGCTAGCACAGATACGCAGTATTTT	CASSQGGGASTDTQYF	-	16	-	TRBV4-3	TRBJ2-3
TGTGCCTGGAGTAGCGGGACGAACACCGGGGAGCTGTTTTTT	CAWSSGTNTGELFF	TRBD2	14	-	TRBV30	TRBJ2-2
TGTGCCTACGAGACAGCCCTTAATCAGCCCCAGCATTTT	CAYETALNQPQHF	-	13	-	TRBV30	TRBJ1-5
TGTGCCAGCTCATCTGAGACAGGGCTTGAAAAACTGTTTTTT	CASSSETGLEKLFF	TRBD1	14	few	TRBV18	TRBJ1-4
TGTGCCAGCAGTACCGAGGCAGGGCAGCCCCAGCATTTT	CASSTEAGQPQHF	-	13	few	TRBV2	TRBJ1-5
TGTGCCAGCACTCAACAGACAGGGGATCAGCCCCAGCATTTT	CASTQQTGDQPQHF	TRBD1	14	-	TRBV2	TRBJ1-5
TGTGCCAGCAGTTCCCACATGGAGGCCAGGGGGCGTACCGGGGAGCTGTTTTTT	CASSSHMEARGRTGELFF	TRBD1	18	-	TRBV2	TRBJ2-2
TGTGCCAGCAGCCCGGACAGGCGGTATGAGCCCCAGCATTTT	CASSPDRRYEPQHF	TRBD1	14	-	TRBV7-9	TRBJ1-5
TGCGCCAGCAGCCCAGGGGGCGTTGGAAACACCATATATTTT	CASSPGGVGNTIYF	TRBD1	14	-	TRBV5-1	TRBJ1-3
TGTGCCACCAGCAGAGATCAGGTAGCCAAAAACATTCAGTACTTC	CATSRDQVAKNIQYF	-	15	-	TRBV15	TRBJ2-4
TGTGCCAGCAGCTTGCCGGGACAGCAAGCTAACTATGGCTACACCTTC	CASSLPGQQANYGYTF	TRBD1	16	-	TRBV5-4	TRBJ1-2
TGCAGCGTTGGACAGGGGGTCACAGATACGCAGTATTTT	CSVGQGVTDTQYF	TRBD1	13	-	TRBV29-1	TRBJ2-3
TGTGCCAGCAGCCGTTCGGACAGGGGGAATTCACCCCTCCACTTT	CASSRSDRGNSPLHF	TRBD1	15	-	TRBV9	TRBJ1-6
TGCGCCAGCAGCCAAGGGGACAGGGTAAATACGCAGTATTTT	CASSQGDRVNTQYF	TRBD1	14	-	TRBV4-1	TRBJ2-3
TGTGCCAGCAGCGTTCAGGGGAGGGCTGAAGCTTTCTTT	CASSVQGRAEAFF	-	13	-	TRBV5-6	TRBJ1-1
TGTGCCAGCAGCTTAATTACGAGTTCAGATACGCAGTATTTT	CASSLITSSDTQYF	-	14	-	TRBV7-9	TRBJ2-3
TGCGCCAGCAGCCTGGGGACAGGATGGGATGGGGGTGAAAAACTGTTTTTT	CASSLGTGWDGGEKLFF	TRBD1	17	-	TRBV4-1	TRBJ1-4
TGTGCCAGCAGTTTTAATAGGGGGTGGGGCAATCAGCCCCAGCATTTT	CASSFNRGWGNQPQHF	-	16	-	TRBV28	TRBJ1-5
TGTGCCAGCAGTCCGAACTATGGCTACACCTTC	CASSPNYGYTF	-	11	-	TRBV28	TRBJ1-2
TGTGCCAGCAGCCCCACCTTGACAGGTTTGAACACTGAAGCTTTCTTT	CASSPTLTGLNTEAFF	-	16	-	TRBV4-2	TRBJ1-1
TGTGCCTGGAATAAACGCTCGACAGGTTACAATGAGCAGTTCTTC	CAWNKRSTGYNEQFF	-	15	few	TRBV30	TRBJ2-1
TGTGCCAGCATGAGGGGGGAAAAACTGTTTTTT	CASMRGEKLFF	-	11	-	TRBV25-1	TRBJ1-4
TGCGCCAGCAGCTTGCCGCCTATCTATGGCTACACCTTC	CASSLPPIYGYTF	-	13	few	TRBV5-1	TRBJ1-2
TGTGCCATCAGTGACAGGGCGTCCCGCACTGAAGCTTTCTTT	CAISDRASRTEAFF	-	14	-	TRBV10-3	TRBJ1-1
TGTGCTAGTGGCGCGGACAGTTACTATGGCTACACCTTC	CASGADSYYGYTF	-	13	few	TRBV12-5	TRBJ1-2
TGTGCCATCCTAAGCGGGAGCACAGATACGCAGTATTTT	CAILSGSTDTQYF	-	13	few	TRBV10-3	TRBJ2-3
TGTGCCAGCAGCCGCCTCCTAGCGGGGGGCGTCACAGATACGCAGTATTTT	CASSRLLAGGVTDTQYF	TRBD2	17	-	TRBV13	TRBJ2-3
TGTGCCACAGCCGGGGGGGCGGCAGATACGCAGTATTTT	CATAGGAADTQYF	TRBD2	13	-	TRBV6-5	TRBJ2-3
TGTGCCAGCAGCTCACGTAGGACCGGGACAGGCAGTGAAAAACTGTTTTTT	CASSSRRTGTGSEKLFF	TRBD1	17	few	TRBV7-9	TRBJ1-4
TGCGCCAGCAGCTTTGACAGACGGCAAGAGACCCAGTACTTC	CASSFDRRQETQYF	-	14	-	TRBV5-1	TRBJ2-5